This TCR beta chain comes out of a study of blood T cell repertoires in COVID-19. About the study: There were acute and convalescent COVID-19 samples, and they came from the United States, Italy and Spain. Nucleic acid was either cDNA or gDNA, and it came from T cells, B-cell-depleted T cells, or PBMCs.

Some clones are missing from TCRdb's copy, which holds only in-frame ones; the method was immunoSEQ multiplex PCR. The table has around 150,000 clones, approximately 82% seen once. CDR3 size: 16 residues. The V end lost 1 base, the J end lost 2 bases, and 12 bases lay between the germline ends. Germline CDR1 reads MRHNA; CDR2 reads SNTAGT. J is TRBJ1-5 and V is TRBV6-4, with D hard to call. The sequenced material came from peripheral blood. The receptor was derived from a woman aged 40 to 49 with COVID-19, enrolled during active disease. DNA for the CDR3: TGTGCCAGCAGTGACTGGGCCGACGGGGGCAATCAGCCCCAGCATTTT. The encoded protein is CASSDWADGGNQPQHF.